The entry below gives a single T cell receptor (beta chain) sequence along with its context. These data are taken from a study of PD-1 blockade in mismatch repair-deficient tumors. Germline V gene data show CDR1 as SGDLS and CDR2 as YYNGEE. Trimming took 3 bases from V and 3 from J, leaving 10 bases between them. This CDR3 has 13 amino acids. This table comes from immunoSEQ multiplex PCR, and its TCRdb copy is limited to in-frame clones, with some not included. The top ten hold roughly 0.98% of the sample, which has roughly 37,000 clones, roughly 83% seen once. Every patient had mismatch repair deficiency by PCR or immunohistochemistry.

Sequences were derived from PBMCs, sampled 38 weeks after starting pembrolizumab. The chain joins TRBV9 to TRBJ2-7; TRBD1 is a possible D gene (5 bases). The receptor comes from an adult with mismatch repair-deficient cancer. The CDR3 DNA reads TGTGCCAGCAGCGACGCCCAGGGCTACGAGCAGTACTTC. Its protein is CASSDAQGYEQYF.